This entry concerns a single T cell receptor (beta chain). CDR1 and CDR2 from the germline V gene are SGDLS and YYNGEE. After removal of 4 bases from V and 7 bases from J, the junction contained 10 bases not matched to a gene. CDR3 length: 14 residues. This entry comes from a study of blood T cell repertoires in COVID-19. In the authors' workflow: By means of reference gene primer amplification, nucleated cell counts were estimated. Sequencing used immunoSEQ multiplex PCR; TCRdb keeps in-frame clones, though not all of them. V, J and clone size were drawn from that table, and D and trimming were deduced from the DNA. The sample holds 150,000 or so clones, 87% seen once.

V gene TRBV9 combines with J gene TRBJ2-7, with 8 bases fitting TRBD2. This clonotype was sampled from an elderly man with acute or convalescent COVID-19. Material: peripheral blood. The CDR3 DNA reads TGTGCCAGCAGCCCCCAGGCCGGGGGGGGTGAGCAGTACTTC. The encoded protein is CASSPQAGGGEQYF.